This T cell receptor (beta chain) was found in a study of blood T cell repertoires in COVID-19. Across the whole study: Sources were T cells, B-cell-depleted T cells, or PBMCs; the material itself was cDNA or gDNA.

Per the authors' pipeline: The authors estimated nucleated cell counts from reference gene primer amplification. TCRdb keeps only in-frame clones here, not all; method: immunoSEQ multiplex PCR. The DNA was the basis for D and trimming; V, J and clone size are from that table. The profile shows under 200,000 clones, roughly 82% of them singletons. Participant reports of clinical history set cohort assignment. This clone was found a few times. The germline V and J ends were trimmed by 5 bases and 7 bases, with 11 bases remaining between them. Germline assignment: CDR1 SEHNR and CDR2 FQNEAQ (reference sequence). The CDR3 runs 12 residues.

This chain links TRBV7-9 with TRBJ1-1; D ambiguous. This receptor was obtained from a woman aged 55-69 years with acute COVID-19. Source material: PBMCs or T cells enriched from blood (not recorded which). The CDR3 sequence: CASSPLTYEAFF. The DNA for the CDR3 is TGTGCCAGCAGCCCCCTAACTTATGAAGCTTTCTTT.